This T cell receptor beta chain was documented in a study of shared clonotypes between healthy human individuals. Study results and limitations: Across subsets, estimated richness was generally greater for naive than for memory populations. The small donor group covered limited genetic and exposure diversity. Generation probabilities of non-shared clonotypes were lower (relative to those shared by all four donors).

The CDR3 consists of 13 residues. Germline lookup yields CDR1 SGDLS and CDR2 YYNGEE. The V and J ends lost 0 bases and 4 bases respectively, with 7 bases between them. This clone appeared a single time. As yet, its antigen is unknown. Per the study methods: ImmunoSEQ output held junction-only sequences without quality scores, so filtering differed. Some clones are missing from TCRdb's copy, which holds only in-frame ones; the method was immunoSEQ multiplex PCR. V and J calls and clone size come straight from that table; D and trimming were deduced from the DNA. Seen here are approximately 1,500,000 clones, 95% to 99% observed once, and the top ten hold 0.45%.

This chain links TRBV9 with TRBJ1-2; no clear D. The sample taken for sequencing was naive CD4+ T cells sorted from blood. The subset denotes: CD45RA+ positively selected. The TCR was taken from a man aged 25-40 years in good health. This CDR3 is CASSVVTGYGYTF. CDR3 bases: TGTGCCAGCAGCGTAGTGACCGGCTATGGCTACACCTTC.